The 20 T cell receptor beta chains below come from one sample, sequenced in a study of control samples from healthy donors and cancer patients. The data were produced by immunoSEQ multiplex PCR, yet TCRdb's version contains in-frame clones alone and is incomplete. The sample has some 58,000 clones; approximately 87% are singletons. Material for sequencing was PBMCs. The receptors shown here come from a woman aged 60-70 years with lung cancer.

This clone was picked up a small number of times. The chain employs TRBV6-1 and TRBJ2-7; D might be TRBD1 or TRBD2, each matching 5 bases. Germline lookup yields CDR1 MNHNS and CDR2 SASEGT. V gave up 1 base and J gave up 0 bases, with 10 bases separating them. The CDR3 has 15 residues. This CDR3 reads CASSEGDVTSYEQYF. The DNA for the CDR3 is TGTGCCAGCAGTGAAGGGGACGTCACCTCCTACGAGCAGTACTTC.

This chain links TRBV19 with TRBJ2-7; D is undetermined. Between the trimmed V and J ends, which lost 1 base and 6 bases, there was a span of 16 bases. The CDR3 has 15 residues. The germline gives CDR1 LNHDA, CDR2 SQIVND (reference sequence). The CDR3 region has the DNA TGTGCCAGTAGTATAGGACGGCAAATCTGGTCCGAGCAGTACTTC. Protein product: CASSIGRQIWSEQYF. Full variable domain (outside the CDR3, taken from reference TRBV19 and TRBJ2-7): DGGITQSPKYLFRKEGQNVTLSCEQNLNHDAMYWYRQDPGQGLRLIYYSQIVNDFQKGDIAEGYSVSREKKESFPLTVTSAQKNPTAFYLCASSIGRQIWSEQYFGPGTRLTVT.

The chain joins TRBV10-1 to TRBJ1-2; no definite D call. Germline loops: CDR1 WNHNN, CDR2 SYGVQD (reference sequence). Trimming stripped 5 bases from V and 8 bases from J, with 18 bases between. The CDR3 has 14 residues. CDR3 residues: CASSPTGGAVGYTF. The DNA for the CDR3 is TGCGCCAGCAGTCCAACGGGAGGTGCGGTGGGCTACACCTTC.

The CDR3 coding sequence is TGTGCCAGCAGCCCGCGACACCACAGTGAAGCTTTCTTT. It codes for CASSPRHHSEAFF. V usage is TRBV11-3 and J usage is TRBJ1-1; D gene uncertain. V gave up 5 bases and J gave up 7 bases, with 14 bases separating them. There are 13 residues in the CDR3. CDR1 and CDR2 (germline): SGHNT, YENEEA.

J is TRBJ1-5 and V is TRBV2; D is ambiguous. Germline V gives CDR1 SNHLY, CDR2 FYNNEI. CDR3 length: 14 amino acids. V was shortened by 4 bases and J by 6 bases, with 13 bases between the two germline ends. CDR3 protein: CASSVVGNLQPQHF. The DNA for the CDR3 is TGTGCCAGCAGTGTGGTAGGGAACCTTCAGCCCCAGCATTTT. Complete variable domain (other parts from reference TRBV2 and TRBJ1-5): EPEVTQTPSHQVTQMGQEVILRCVPISNHLYFYWYRQILGQKVEFLVSFYNNEISEKSEIFDDQFSVERPDGSNFTLKIRSTKLEDSAMYFCASSVVGNLQPQHFGDGTRLSIL.

The CDR3 nucleotides are TGTGCCAGCAGTTTTCAGGCAGCTGGACAGCCCCAGCATTTT. The encoded protein is CASSFQAAGQPQHF. The V call is TRBV2, the J call TRBJ1-5; D gene ambiguous. The CDR3 length is 14 residues. With 5 bases removed from V and 7 bases from J, the gap between germline ends came to 15 bases. Germline values: CDR1 SNHLY, CDR2 FYNNEI.

The CDR3 DNA sequence: TGTGCCAGCAGCGTAGCTGGGCAGGGGGCGGGAGAAAAACTGTTTTTT. Residues: CASSVAGQGAGEKLFF. The V gene is TRBV9, the J gene TRBJ1-4; TRBD1 matches 8 bases. The V gene's germline CDR1 is SGDLS and CDR2 YYNGEE. The CDR3 consists of 16 residues. The J segment lost 8 bases and the V segment lost 0 bases, leaving 9 bases of the junction unmatched.

The chain combines TRBV6-6 with TRBJ2-7, with 10 nucleotides matching TRBD2. The CDR3 sequence is 16 residues long. Germline loops: CDR1 MNHNY, CDR2 SVGAGI (reference sequence). J lost 2 bases, V lost 4 bases, and 8 bases had no gene match. The CDR3 sequence: CASSSPTSGLPYEQYF. CDR3 DNA sequence: TGTGCCAGCAGTTCTCCGACTAGCGGGTTGCCCTACGAGCAGTACTTC.

A few counts support this clone. The chain is built from TRBV5-1 and TRBJ2-2; 9 bases align to TRBD2. The CDR3 runs 16 residues. The V segment lost 1 base and the J segment 4 bases; nucleotides outside the gene matches: 5. From germline, CDR1 is SGHRS and CDR2 YFSETQ. CDR3 sequence (DNA): TGCGCCAGCAGCTTGAGGGCTAGCGGGGCCACCGGGGAGCTGTTTTTT. It codes for CASSLRASGATGELFF.

The chain employs TRBV5-1 and TRBJ1-2; D remains unclear. CDR3 length equals 14 residues. V dropped 0 bases and J dropped 4 bases, with 10 bases sitting between them. Germline V gives CDR1 SGHRS, CDR2 YFSETQ. The CDR3 DNA follows: TGCGCCAGCAGCTTGGTTAGCCAGTCCTATGGCTACACCTTC. It codes for CASSLVSQSYGYTF.

V and J are TRBV5-1 and TRBJ2-1; D might be TRBD2 (5 bases). The CDR3 is made up of 15 amino acids. The germline gives CDR1 SGHRS, CDR2 YFSETQ. V was shortened by 2 bases and J by 3 bases, with 12 bases between the two germline ends. The CDR3 loop reads CASSFTGGHYNEQFF. The DNA of the CDR3 is TGCGCCAGCAGCTTTACCGGAGGCCACTACAATGAGCAGTTCTTC. Together with reference TRBV5-1 and TRBJ2-1, the CDR3 gives the full variable domain: KAGVTQTPRYLIKTRGQQVTLSCSPISGHRSVSWYQQTPGQGLQFLFEYFSETQRNKGNFPGRFSGRQFSNSRSEMNVSTLELGDSALYLCASSFTGGHYNEQFFGPGTRLTVL.

This clone occurred a few times. This sequence joins TRBV2 and TRBJ1-1, with a possible D match to TRBD1 (6 bases). The CDR3 runs 14 residues. Trimming shortened V by 4 bases and J by 3 bases, and 12 bases separated the two germline ends. Germline V gene sequence: CDR1 SNHLY, CDR2 FYNNEI. The CDR3 DNA is TGTGCCAGCAGTGCGGGACAAAGGTACACTGAAGCTTTCTTT. It specifies CASSAGQRYTEAFF.

V is TRBV9 and J is TRBJ1-3, with TRBD1 as a possible D gene (6 bases). Trimming pared 6 bases from V and 2 bases from J, leaving 18 bases between. The CDR3 loop spans 16 amino acids. Per the germline V gene, CDR1 is SGDLS and CDR2 is YYNGEE. CDR3 in amino acids: CASNPGTPTPGNTIYF. CDR3 in DNA: TGTGCCAGCAACCCCGGGACACCGACCCCTGGAAACACCATATATTTT.

The chain employs TRBV18 and TRBJ2-2; 7 nucleotides agree with TRBD1. After removal of 3 bases from V and 2 bases from J, the junction contained 9 bases not matched to a gene. The germline V gene has CDR1 KGHSH and CDR2 LQKENI. The CDR3 is made up of 17 amino acids. As DNA, the CDR3 is TGTGCCAGCTCACCCCAAGGTAGGGGGCTCAACACCGGGGAGCTGTTTTTT. Encoded protein: CASSPQGRGLNTGELFF.

The rearrangement uses TRBV6-5 and TRBJ1-5; the D is unclear. There are 14 residues in the CDR3. The germline V gene encodes CDR1 MNHEY and CDR2 SVGAGI. V lost 5 bases to trimming and J lost 4 bases, with 12 bases between them. This chain's CDR3 is CASSPPGNNQPQHF. The CDR3 DNA follows: TGTGCCAGCAGTCCACCCGGGAATAATCAGCCCCAGCATTTT.

The chain recombines TRBV19 with TRBJ2-1, with 9 bases identical to TRBD2. V lost 2 bases and J lost 4; bases outside the gene matches: 9. The germline V gene encodes CDR1 LNHDA and CDR2 SQIVND (reference sequence). The CDR3 totals 17 residues. The CDR3 DNA reads as TGTGCCAGTAGTATAAGGAGGGCCAGCGGGGGGTACAATGAGCAGTTCTTC. As protein: CASSIRRASGGYNEQFF.

Here the CDR3 reads CASRASGNTIYF. Here the CDR3 DNA reads TGCGCCAGCAGAGCCTCTGGAAACACCATATATTTT. The chain is built from TRBV10-2 and TRBJ1-3; no reliable D call. Deletions cut 6 bases from V and 0 bases from J, with 3 bases between. Germline CDR1 WSHSY, CDR2 SAAADI. This CDR3 has 12 residues.

The rearrangement uses TRBV19 and TRBJ1-5, with TRBD1 as a possible D gene (5 bases). This CDR3 spans 13 amino acids. Germline lookup yields CDR1 LNHDA and CDR2 SQIVND (reference sequence). Trimming took off 3 bases at V and 6 bases at J, with 9 bases between the two ends. Written as DNA, the CDR3 is TGTGCCAGTAGTATCCAGGGCAGTCAGCCCCAGCATTTT. Translation: CASSIQGSQPQHF.

V and J are TRBV7-9 and TRBJ1-1, with D possibly TRBD1 on 6 matching bases. The CDR3 consists of 14 residues. Deletions cut 5 bases from V and 2 bases from J, with 12 bases between. Germline V CDR1 and CDR2: SEHNR, FQNEAQ (reference sequence). The CDR3 protein is CASSHPGGNTEAFF. In DNA, the CDR3 is TGTGCCAGCAGCCACCCGGGGGGCAACACTGAAGCTTTCTTT. Together with reference TRBV7-9 and TRBJ1-1, the CDR3 gives the full variable domain: DTGVSQNPRHKITKRGQNVTFRCDPISEHNRLYWYRQTLGQGPEFLTYFQNEAQLEKSRLLSDRFSAERPKGSFSTLEIQRTEQGDSAMYLCASSHPGGNTEAFFGQGTRLTVV.

The V and J genes are TRBV5-5 and TRBJ1-4; the D is unclear. The CDR3 is 13 amino acids. The ends were cut back, 2 bases at V and 6 bases at J, with 8 bases in the middle. The germline CDR1 and CDR2 sequences are SGHKS and YYEKEE (reference sequence). In DNA form, the CDR3 reads TGTGCCAGCAGCTTAGGGCTTTATGAAAAACTGTTTTTT. The encoded protein is CASSLGLYEKLFF.